The present T cell receptor (beta chain) was sequenced within a study of T-cell reconstitution after alpha-beta-depleted transplantation in children. CDR1 is GTSNPN, CDR2 SVGIG, per germline (reference sequence). The CDR3 length is 14 residues. With V trimmed by 2 bases and J by 14 bases, 9 bases remained unmatched. This clonotype was seen a handful of times. Using unique molecular identifiers, the investigators prepared the TCRbeta library. TCRdb re-derived calls from the PCR reads in MiXCR, one entry per CDR3 protein. The data hold 610,000 or so distinct CDR3 sequences, with 27% observed a single time.

The starting material was PBMCs, obtained before TCRalphabeta/CD19-depleted stem cell transplant. The V gene is TRBV30, the J gene TRBJ2-1, with 13 bases lining up with TRBD2. This TCR was recovered from a boy in the first two years of life with Wiskott-Aldrich syndrome, due to receive a stem cell transplant. The CDR3 DNA is TGTGCCTGGAGTCTACTAGCGGGAGGGAGGTTGGAGTTCTTC. Translated, it gives CAWSLLAGGRLEFF.